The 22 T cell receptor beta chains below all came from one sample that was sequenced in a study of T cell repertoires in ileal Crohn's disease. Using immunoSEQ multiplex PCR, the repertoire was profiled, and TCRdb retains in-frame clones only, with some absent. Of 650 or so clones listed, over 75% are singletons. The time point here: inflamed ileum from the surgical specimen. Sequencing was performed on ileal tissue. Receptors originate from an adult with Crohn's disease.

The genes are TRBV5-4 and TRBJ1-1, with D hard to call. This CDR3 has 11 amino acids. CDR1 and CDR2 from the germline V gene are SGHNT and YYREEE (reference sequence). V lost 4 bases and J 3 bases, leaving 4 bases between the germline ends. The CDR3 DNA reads TGTGCCAGCAGCGATTACACTGAAGCTTTCTTT. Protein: CASSDYTEAFF.

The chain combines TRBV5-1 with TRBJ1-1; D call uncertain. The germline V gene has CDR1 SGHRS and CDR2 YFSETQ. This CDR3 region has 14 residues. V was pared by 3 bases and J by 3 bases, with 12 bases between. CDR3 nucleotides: TGCGCCAGCAGCTCCCAGGACCGGTACACTGAAGCTTTCTTT. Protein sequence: CASSSQDRYTEAFF.

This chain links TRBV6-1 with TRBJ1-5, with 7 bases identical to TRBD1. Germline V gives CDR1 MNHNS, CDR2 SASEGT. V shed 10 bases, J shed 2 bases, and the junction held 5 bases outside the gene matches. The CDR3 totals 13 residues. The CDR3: CAIGQEGNQPQHF. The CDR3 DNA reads TGTGCCATCGGACAGGAAGGCAATCAGCCCCAGCATTTT.

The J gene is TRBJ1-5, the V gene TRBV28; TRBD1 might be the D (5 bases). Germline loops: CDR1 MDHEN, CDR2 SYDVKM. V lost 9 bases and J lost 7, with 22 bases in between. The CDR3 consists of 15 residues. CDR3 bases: TGTGCCAGTGCCCTTGACGGAGGGGCAGGGCAGCCCCAGCATTTT. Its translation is CASALDGGAGQPQHF.

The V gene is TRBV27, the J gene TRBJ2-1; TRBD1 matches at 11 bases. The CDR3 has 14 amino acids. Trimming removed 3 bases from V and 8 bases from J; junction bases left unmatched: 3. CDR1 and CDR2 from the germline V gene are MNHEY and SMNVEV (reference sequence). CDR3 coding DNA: TGTGCCAGCAGTTTGGGACAGGGGGGGCATGAGCAGTTCTTC. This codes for CASSLGQGGHEQFF.

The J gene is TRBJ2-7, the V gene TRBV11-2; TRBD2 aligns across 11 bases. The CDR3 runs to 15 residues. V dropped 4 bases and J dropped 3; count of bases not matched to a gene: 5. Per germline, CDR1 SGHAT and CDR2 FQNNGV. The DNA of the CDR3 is TGTGCCAGCAGCTCCACCGGGACTAGCGGCTACGAGCAGTACTTC. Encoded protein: CASSSTGTSGYEQYF.

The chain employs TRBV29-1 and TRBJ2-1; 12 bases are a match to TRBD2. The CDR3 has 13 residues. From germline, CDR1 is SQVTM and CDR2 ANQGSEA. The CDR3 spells CSKSSGRAGEQFF. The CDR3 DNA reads TGCAGTAAATCTAGCGGGAGGGCCGGTGAGCAGTTCTTC.

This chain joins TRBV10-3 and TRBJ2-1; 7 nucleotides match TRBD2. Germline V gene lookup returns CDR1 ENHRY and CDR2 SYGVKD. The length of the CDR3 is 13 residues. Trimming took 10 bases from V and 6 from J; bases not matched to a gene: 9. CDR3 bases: TGTGCCAGCCGGGACTATAGCTCCAATGAGCAGTTCTTC. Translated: CASRDYSSNEQFF.

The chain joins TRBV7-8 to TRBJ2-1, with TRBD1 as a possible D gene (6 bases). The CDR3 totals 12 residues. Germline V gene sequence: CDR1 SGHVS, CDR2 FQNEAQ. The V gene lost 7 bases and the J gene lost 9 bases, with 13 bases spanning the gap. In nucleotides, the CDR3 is TGTGCCAGCAACGCAGGGGTTAGTGAGCAGTTCTTC. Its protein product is CASNAGVSEQFF.

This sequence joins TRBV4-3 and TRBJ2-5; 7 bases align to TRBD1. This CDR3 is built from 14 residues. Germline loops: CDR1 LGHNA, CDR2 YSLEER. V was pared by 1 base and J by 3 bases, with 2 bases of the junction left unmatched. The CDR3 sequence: CASSQATGKETQYF. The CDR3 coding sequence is TGCGCCAGCAGCCAAGCGACAGGGAAAGAGACCCAGTACTTC.

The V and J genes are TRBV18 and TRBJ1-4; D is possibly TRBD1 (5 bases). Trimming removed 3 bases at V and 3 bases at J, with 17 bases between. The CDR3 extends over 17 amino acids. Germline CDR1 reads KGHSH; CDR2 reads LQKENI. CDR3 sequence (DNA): TGTGCCAGCTCACCGGGTTTTGGCGGGGGAGCTAATGAAAAACTGTTTTTT. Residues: CASSPGFGGGANEKLFF.

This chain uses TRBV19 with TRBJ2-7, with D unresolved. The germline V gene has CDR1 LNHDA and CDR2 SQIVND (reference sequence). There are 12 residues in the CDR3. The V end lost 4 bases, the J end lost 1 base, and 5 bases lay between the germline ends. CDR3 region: CASSTSSYEQYF. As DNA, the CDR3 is TGTGCCAGTAGTACTAGTTCCTACGAGCAGTACTTC.

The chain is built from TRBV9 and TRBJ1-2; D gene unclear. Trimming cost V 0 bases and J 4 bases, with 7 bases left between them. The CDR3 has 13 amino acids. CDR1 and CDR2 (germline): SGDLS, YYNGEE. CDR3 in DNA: TGTGCCAGCAGCGTAGGACCGTCCTATGGCTACACCTTC. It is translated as CASSVGPSYGYTF.

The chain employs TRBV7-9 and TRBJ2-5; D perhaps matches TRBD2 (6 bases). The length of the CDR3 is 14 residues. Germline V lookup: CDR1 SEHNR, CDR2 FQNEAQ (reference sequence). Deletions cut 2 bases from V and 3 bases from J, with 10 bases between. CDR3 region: CASSLRAGEETQYF. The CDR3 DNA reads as TGTGCCAGCAGCTTACGAGCGGGCGAAGAGACCCAGTACTTC.

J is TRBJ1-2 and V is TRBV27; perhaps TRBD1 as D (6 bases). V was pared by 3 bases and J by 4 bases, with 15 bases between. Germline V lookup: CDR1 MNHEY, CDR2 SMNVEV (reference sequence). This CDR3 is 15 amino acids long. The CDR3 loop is CASSFGGSAGYGYTF. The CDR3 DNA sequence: TGTGCCAGCAGTTTTGGGGGCAGCGCCGGCTATGGCTACACCTTC.

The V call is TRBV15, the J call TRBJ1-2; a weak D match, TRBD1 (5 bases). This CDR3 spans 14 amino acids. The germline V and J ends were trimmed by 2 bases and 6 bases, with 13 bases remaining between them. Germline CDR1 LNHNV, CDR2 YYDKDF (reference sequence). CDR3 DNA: TGTGCCACCAGCAGACTCGGGGTAGGGGATGGCTACACCTTC. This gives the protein CATSRLGVGDGYTF.

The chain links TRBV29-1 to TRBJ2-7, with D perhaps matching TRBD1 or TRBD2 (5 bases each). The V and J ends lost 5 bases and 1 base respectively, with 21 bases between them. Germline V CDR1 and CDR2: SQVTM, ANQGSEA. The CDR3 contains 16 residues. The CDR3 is CSVSGSEERGSYEQYF. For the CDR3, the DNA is TGCAGCGTTTCGGGAAGCGAGGAGAGGGGTTCCTACGAGCAGTACTTC.

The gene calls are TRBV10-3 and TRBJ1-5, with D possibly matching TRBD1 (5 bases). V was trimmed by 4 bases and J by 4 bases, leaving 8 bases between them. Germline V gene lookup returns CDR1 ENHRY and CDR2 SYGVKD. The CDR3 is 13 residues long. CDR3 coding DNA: TGTGCCATCAGTGTAGACAGTAATCAGCCCCAGCATTTT. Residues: CAISVDSNQPQHF.

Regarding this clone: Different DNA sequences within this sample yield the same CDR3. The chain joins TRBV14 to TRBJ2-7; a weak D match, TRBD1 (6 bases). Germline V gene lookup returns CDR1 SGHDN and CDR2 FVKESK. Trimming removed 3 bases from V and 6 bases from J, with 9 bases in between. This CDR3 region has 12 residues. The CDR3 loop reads CASSQVRGEQYF. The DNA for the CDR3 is TGTGCCAGCAGCCAGGTCAGGGGCGAGCAGTACTTC. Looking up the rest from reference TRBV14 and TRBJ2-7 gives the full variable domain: EAGVTQFPSHSVIEKGQTVTLRCDPISGHDNLYWYRRVMGKEIKFLLHFVKESKQDESGMPNNRFLAERTGGTYSTLKVQPAELEDSGVYFCASSQVRGEQYFGPGTRLTVT.

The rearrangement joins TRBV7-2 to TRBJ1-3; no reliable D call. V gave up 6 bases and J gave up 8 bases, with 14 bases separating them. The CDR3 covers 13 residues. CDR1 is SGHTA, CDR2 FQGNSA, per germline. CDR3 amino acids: CASSSGRGYTIYF. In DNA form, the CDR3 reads TGTGCCAGCAGTAGTGGGCGGGGTTACACCATATATTTT.

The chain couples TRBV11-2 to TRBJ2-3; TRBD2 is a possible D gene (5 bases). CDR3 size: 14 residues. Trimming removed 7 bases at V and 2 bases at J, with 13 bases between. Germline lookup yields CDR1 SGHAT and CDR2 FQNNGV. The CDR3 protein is CASTLRRDTDTQYF. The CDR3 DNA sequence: TGTGCCAGCACCCTAAGACGGGACACAGATACGCAGTATTTT.

In DNA form, the CDR3 reads TGTGCCAGCAGTTTCACGGGGCTGGGCGGGGAGCTGTTTTTT. It specifies CASSFTGLGGELFF. This chain links TRBV28 with TRBJ2-2; perhaps D is TRBD1 or TRBD2 (5 bases each). Trimming shortened V by 3 bases and J by 7 bases, and 12 bases separated the two germline ends. The CDR3 sequence is 14 residues long. Germline lookup yields CDR1 MDHEN and CDR2 SYDVKM.